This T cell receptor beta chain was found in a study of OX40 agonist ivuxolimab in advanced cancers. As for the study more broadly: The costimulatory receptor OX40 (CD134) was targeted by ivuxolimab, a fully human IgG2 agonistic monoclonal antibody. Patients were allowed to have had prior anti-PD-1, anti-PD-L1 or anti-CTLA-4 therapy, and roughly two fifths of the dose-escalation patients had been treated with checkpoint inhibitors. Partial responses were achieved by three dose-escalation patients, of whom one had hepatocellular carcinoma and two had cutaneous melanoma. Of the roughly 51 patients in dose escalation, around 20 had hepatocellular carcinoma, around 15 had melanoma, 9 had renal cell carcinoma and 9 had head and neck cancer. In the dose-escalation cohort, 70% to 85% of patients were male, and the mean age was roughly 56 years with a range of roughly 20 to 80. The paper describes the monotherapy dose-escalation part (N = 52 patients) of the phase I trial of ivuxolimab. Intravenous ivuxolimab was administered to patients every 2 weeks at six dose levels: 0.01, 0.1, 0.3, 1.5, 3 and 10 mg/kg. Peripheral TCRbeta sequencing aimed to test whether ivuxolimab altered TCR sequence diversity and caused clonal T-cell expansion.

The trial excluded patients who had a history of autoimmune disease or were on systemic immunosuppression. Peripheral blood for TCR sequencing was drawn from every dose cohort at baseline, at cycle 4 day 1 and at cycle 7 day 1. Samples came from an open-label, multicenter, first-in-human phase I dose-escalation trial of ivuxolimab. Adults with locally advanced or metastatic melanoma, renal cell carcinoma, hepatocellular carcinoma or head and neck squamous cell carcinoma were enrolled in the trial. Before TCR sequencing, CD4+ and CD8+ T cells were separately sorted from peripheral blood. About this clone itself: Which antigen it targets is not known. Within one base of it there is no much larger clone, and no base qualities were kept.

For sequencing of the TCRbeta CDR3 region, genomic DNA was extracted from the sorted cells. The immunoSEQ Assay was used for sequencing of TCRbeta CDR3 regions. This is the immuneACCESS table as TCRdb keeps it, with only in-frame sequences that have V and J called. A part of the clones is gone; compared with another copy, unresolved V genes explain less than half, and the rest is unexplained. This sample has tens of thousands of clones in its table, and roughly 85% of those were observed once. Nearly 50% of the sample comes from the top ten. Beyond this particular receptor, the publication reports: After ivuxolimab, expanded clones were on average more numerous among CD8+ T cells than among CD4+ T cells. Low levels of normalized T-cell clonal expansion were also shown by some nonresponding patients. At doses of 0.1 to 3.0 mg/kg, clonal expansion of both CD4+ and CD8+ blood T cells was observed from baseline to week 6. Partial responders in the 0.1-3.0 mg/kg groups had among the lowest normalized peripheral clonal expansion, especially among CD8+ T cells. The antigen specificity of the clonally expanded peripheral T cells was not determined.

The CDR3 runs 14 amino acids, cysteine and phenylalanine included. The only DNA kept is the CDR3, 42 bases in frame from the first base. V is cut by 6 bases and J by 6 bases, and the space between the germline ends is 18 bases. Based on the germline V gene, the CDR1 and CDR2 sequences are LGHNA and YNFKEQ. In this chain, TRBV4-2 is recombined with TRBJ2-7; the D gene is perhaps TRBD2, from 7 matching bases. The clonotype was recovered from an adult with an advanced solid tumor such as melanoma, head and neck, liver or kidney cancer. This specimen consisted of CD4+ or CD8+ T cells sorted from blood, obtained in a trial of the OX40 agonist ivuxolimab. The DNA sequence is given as TGTGCCAGCAGTAATAAAGGGGGGGCGTCCGAGCAGTACTTC. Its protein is CASSNKGGASEQYF.